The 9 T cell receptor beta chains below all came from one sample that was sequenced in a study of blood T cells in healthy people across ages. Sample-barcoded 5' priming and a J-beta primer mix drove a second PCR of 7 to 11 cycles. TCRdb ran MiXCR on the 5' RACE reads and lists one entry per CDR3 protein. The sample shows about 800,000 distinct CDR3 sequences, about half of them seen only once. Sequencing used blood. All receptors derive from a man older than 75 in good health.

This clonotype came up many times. The CDR3 reads CSARPGQGLSPLHF. Here the CDR3 DNA reads TGCAGTGCTCGACCGGGACAGGGGCTTTCACCCCTCCACTTT. This chain links TRBV20-1 with TRBJ1-6; 10 bases fit TRBD1. J gave up 9 bases and V 5 bases, and 7 bases lay outside the gene matches. The CDR3 is 14 residues long. Germline V gene sequence: CDR1 DFQATT, CDR2 SNEGSKA (reference sequence).

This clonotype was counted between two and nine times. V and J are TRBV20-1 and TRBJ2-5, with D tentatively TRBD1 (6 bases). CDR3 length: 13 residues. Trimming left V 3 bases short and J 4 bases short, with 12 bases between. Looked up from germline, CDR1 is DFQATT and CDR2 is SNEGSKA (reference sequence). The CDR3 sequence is CSASRDTTETQYF. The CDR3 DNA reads TGCAGTGCTAGCAGGGACACCACAGAGACCCAGTACTTC.

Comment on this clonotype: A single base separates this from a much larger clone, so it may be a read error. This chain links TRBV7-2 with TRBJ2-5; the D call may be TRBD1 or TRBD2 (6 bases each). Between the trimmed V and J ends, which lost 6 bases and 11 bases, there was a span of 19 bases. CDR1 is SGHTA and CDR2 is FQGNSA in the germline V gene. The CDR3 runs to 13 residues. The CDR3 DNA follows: TGTGCCAGCAGACAAACCGGGGGCCATGAGCAGTACTTC. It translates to CASRQTGGHEQYF. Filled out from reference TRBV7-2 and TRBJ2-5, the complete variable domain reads GAGVSQSPSNKVTEKGKDVELRCDPISGHTALYWYRQSLGQGLEFLIYFQGNSAPDKSGLPSDRFSAERTGGSVSTLTIQRTQQEDSAVYLCASRQTGGHEQYFGPGTRLLVL.

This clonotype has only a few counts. The CDR3 nucleotides are TGTGCCAGCAGCCGAGGGGGAGGTGGGGGTAATGAGCAGTTCTTC. Translation: CASSRGGGGGNEQFF. The rearrangement links TRBV7-3 to TRBJ2-1, with D possibly called TRBD1 or TRBD2 (6 bases each). The CDR3 has 15 residues. In germline, CDR1 is SGHTA, CDR2 FQGTGA. Between the trimmed V and J ends, which lost 5 bases and 7 bases, there was a span of 18 bases.

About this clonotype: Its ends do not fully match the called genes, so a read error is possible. The DNA for the CDR3 is TGTGTCATCGCAACAGGACTAGCGGGAGTCGGAGAGACCCAGTACTTC. Its protein product is CVIATGLAGVGETQYF. V is TRBV10-3 and J is TRBJ2-5; 13 nucleotides line up with TRBD2. Germline CDR1 reads ENHRY; CDR2 reads SYGVKD. CDR3 length equals 16 residues.

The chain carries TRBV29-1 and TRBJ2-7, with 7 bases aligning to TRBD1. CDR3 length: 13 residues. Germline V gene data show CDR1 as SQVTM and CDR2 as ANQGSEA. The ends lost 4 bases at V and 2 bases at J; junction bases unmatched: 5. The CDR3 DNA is TGCAGCGTTGGGACAGGCGAGGCCTACGAGCAGTACTTC. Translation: CSVGTGEAYEQYF.

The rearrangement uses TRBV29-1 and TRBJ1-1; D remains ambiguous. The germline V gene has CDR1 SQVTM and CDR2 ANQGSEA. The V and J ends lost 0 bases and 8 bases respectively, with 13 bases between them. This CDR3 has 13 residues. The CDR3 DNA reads TGCAGCGTTGAAGATCTTGAGAAACGCGAAGCTTTCTTT. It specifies CSVEDLEKREAFF.

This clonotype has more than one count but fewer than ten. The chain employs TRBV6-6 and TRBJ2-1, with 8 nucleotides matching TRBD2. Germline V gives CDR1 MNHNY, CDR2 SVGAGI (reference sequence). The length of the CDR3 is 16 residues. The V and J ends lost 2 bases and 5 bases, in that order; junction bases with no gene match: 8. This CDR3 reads CASSYPTSGGDNEQFF. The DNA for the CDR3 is TGTGCCAGCAGTTACCCTACTAGCGGAGGGGACAATGAGCAGTTCTTC.

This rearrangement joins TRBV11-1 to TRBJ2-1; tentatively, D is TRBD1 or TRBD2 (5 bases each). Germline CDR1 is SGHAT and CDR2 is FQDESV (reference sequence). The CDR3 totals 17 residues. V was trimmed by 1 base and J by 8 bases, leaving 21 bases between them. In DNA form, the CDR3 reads TGTGCCAGCAGCTTAGTCGTGGGGCCGGGACCCGTATATGAGCAGTTCTTC. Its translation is CASSLVVGPGPVYEQFF.